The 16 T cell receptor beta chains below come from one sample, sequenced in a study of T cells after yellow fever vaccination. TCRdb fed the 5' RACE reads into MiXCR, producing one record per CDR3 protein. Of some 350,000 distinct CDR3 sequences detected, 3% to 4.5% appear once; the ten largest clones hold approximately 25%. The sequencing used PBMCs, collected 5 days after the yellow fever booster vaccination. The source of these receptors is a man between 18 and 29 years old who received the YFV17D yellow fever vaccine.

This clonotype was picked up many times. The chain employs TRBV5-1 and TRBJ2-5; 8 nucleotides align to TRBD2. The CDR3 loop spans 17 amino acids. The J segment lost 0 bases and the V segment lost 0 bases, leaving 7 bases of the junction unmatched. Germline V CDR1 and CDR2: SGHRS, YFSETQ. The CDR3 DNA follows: TGCGCCAGCAGCTTGGGGAGTAGCGGGGCGTACCAAGAGACCCAGTACTTC. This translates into CASSLGSSGAYQETQYF. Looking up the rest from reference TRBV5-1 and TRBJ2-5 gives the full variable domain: KAGVTQTPRYLIKTRGQQVTLSCSPISGHRSVSWYQQTPGQGLQFLFEYFSETQRNKGNFPGRFSGRQFSNSRSEMNVSTLELGDSALYLCASSLGSSGAYQETQYFGPGTRLLVL.

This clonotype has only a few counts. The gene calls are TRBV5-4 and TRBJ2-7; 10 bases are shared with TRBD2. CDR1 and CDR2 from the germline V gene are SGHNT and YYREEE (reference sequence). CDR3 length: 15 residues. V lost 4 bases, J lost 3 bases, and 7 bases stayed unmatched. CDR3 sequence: CASSQIAGGSYEQYV. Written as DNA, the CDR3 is TGTGCCAGCAGCCAAATAGCGGGGGGAAGCTACGAGCAGTACGTC.

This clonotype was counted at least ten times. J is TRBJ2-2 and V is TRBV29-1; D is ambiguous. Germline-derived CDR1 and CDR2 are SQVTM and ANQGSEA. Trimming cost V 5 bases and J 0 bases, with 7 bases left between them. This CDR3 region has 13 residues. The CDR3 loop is CSVSGSNTGELFF. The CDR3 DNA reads TGCAGCGTTTCCGGATCGAACACCGGGGAGCTGTTTTTT.

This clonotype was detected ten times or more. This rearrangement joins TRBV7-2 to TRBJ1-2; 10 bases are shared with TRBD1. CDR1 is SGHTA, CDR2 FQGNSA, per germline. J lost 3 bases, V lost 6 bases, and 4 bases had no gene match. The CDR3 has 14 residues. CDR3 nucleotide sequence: TGTGCCAGCAGGTCCGGGACAGGGGACTATGGCTACACCTTC. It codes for CASRSGTGDYGYTF.

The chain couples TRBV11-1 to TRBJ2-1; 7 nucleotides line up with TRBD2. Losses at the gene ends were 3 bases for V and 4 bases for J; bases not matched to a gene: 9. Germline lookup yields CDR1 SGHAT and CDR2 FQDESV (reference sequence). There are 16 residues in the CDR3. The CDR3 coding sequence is TGTGCCAGCAGCTTGTGGGGGGGGAAAGATTACAATGAGCAGTTCTTC. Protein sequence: CASSLWGGKDYNEQFF.

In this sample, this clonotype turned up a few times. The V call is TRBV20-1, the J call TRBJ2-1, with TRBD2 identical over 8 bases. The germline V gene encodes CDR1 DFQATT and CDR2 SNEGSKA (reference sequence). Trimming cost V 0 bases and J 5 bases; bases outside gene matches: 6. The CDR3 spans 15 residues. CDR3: CSARDPGGPDNEQFF. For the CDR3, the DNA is TGCAGTGCTAGAGATCCGGGGGGGCCGGACAATGAGCAGTTCTTC.

This CDR3 is CASSLELGLAGGPWETQYF. The CDR3 DNA reads as TGTGCCAGCAGCTTGGAATTAGGCCTAGCGGGAGGGCCGTGGGAGACCCAGTACTTC. V and J are TRBV5-6 and TRBJ2-5; TRBD2 matches at 12 bases. The CDR3 is 19 amino acids. Trimming cost V 0 bases and J 5 bases; bases outside gene matches: 14. Looked up from germline, CDR1 is SGHDT and CDR2 is YYEEEE.

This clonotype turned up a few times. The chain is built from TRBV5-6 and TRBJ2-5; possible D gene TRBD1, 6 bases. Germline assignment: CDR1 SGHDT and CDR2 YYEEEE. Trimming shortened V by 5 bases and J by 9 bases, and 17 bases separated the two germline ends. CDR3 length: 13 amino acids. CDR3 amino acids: CASSVRDAGAQYF. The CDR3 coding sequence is TGTGCCAGCAGTGTACGGGACGCAGGGGCCCAGTACTTC.

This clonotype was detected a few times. The CDR3 DNA sequence: TGTGCCAGCAGATACTCACAGGGGTCGAACACTGAAGCTTTCTTT. Residues: CASRYSQGSNTEAFF. This chain links TRBV6-1 with TRBJ1-1; 7 bases match TRBD1. This CDR3 is 15 amino acids long. The V and J ends lost 6 bases and 1 base, in that order; junction bases with no gene match: 8. Germline V CDR1 and CDR2: MNHNS, SASEGT.

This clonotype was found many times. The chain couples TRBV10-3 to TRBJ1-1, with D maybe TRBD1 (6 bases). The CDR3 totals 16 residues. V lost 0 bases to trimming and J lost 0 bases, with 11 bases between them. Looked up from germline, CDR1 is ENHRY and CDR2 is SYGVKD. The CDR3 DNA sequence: TGTGCCATCAGTGAGTCCAGGACAGCGATGAACACTGAAGCTTTCTTT. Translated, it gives CAISESRTAMNTEAFF.

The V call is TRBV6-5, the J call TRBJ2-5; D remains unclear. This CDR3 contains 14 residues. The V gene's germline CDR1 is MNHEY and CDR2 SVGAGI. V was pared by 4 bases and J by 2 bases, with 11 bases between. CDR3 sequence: CASSSGARQETQYF. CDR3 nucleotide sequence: TGTGCCAGCAGTTCCGGTGCACGTCAAGAGACCCAGTACTTC.

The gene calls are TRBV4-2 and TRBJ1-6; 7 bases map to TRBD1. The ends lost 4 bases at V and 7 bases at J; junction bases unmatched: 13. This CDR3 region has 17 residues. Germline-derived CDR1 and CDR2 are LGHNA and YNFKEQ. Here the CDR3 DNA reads TGTGCCAGCAGCCCGTATGAAGGGACAGACGGCAATTCACCCCTCCACTTT. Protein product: CASSPYEGTDGNSPLHF.

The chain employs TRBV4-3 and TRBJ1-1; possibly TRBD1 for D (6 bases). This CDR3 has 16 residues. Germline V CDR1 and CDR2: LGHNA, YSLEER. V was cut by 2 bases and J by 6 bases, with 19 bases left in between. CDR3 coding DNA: TGCGCCAGCAGCCAACTAGAGGGCAGGGGTTTTCCTGAAGCTTTCTTT. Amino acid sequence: CASSQLEGRGFPEAFF.

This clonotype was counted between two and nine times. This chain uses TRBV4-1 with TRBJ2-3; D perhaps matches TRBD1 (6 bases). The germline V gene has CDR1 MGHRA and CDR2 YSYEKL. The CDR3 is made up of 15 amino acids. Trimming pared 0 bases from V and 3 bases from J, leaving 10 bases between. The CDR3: CASSQDGRGTDTQYF. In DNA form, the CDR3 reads TGCGCCAGCAGCCAAGACGGCAGGGGAACAGATACGCAGTATTTT.

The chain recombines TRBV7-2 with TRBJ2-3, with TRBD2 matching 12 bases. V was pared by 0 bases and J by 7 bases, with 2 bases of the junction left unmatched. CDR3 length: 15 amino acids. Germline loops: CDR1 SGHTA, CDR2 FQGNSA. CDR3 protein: CASSLALAGGYTQYF. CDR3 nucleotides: TGTGCCAGCAGCTTAGCCCTAGCGGGGGGGTATACGCAGTATTTT. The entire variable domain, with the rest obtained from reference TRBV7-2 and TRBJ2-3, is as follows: GAGVSQSPSNKVTEKGKDVELRCDPISGHTALYWYRQSLGQGLEFLIYFQGNSAPDKSGLPSDRFSAERTGGSVSTLTIQRTQQEDSAVYLCASSLALAGGYTQYFGPGTRLTVL.

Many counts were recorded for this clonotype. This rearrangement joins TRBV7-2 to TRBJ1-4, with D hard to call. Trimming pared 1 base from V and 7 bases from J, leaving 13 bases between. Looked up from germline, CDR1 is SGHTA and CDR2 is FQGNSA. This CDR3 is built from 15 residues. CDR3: CASSLGEGPFEKLFF. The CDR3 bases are TGTGCCAGCAGCTTAGGAGAGGGCCCTTTTGAAAAACTGTTTTTT.